The 10 T cell receptor beta chains listed next were all sequenced from one sample in a study of blood T cell repertoires in COVID-19. Clones were read by immunoSEQ multiplex PCR, and TCRdb kept only the in-frame ones, dropping some. This table has roughly 400,000 clones, roughly 90% appearing once. The sequenced sample was PBMCs or T cells enriched from blood (not recorded which). The receptors were sampled from a woman aged 25 to 45 who had recovered from COVID-19.

The chain has TRBV5-1 and TRBJ2-3; the D is unclear. CDR3 length: 14 residues. The germline CDR1 and CDR2 sequences are SGHRS and YFSETQ. The V end was cut by 5 bases, the J end by 3 bases, with 13 bases between. CDR3 sequence reads: CASRSNSGTDTQYF. The CDR3 DNA follows: TGCGCCAGCAGGTCGAATTCCGGGACAGATACGCAGTATTTT. Filled out from reference TRBV5-1 and TRBJ2-3, the complete variable domain reads KAGVTQTPRYLIKTRGQQVTLSCSPISGHRSVSWYQQTPGQGLQFLFEYFSETQRNKGNFPGRFSGRQFSNSRSEMNVSTLELGDSALYLCASRSNSGTDTQYFGPGTRLTVL.

The rearrangement links TRBV18 to TRBJ2-5; D is unresolved. Trimming cost V 1 base and J 3 bases, with 6 bases left between them. Germline V gene lookup returns CDR1 KGHSH and CDR2 LQKENI. The CDR3 runs 13 residues. CDR3 DNA sequence: TGTGCCAGCTCACCACTACTCGAAGAGACCCAGTACTTC. It is translated as CASSPLLEETQYF.

The CDR3 spells CASSIDSTSPQHF. CDR3 DNA sequence: TGTGCCAGCAGCATTGACAGCACCTCGCCCCAGCATTTT. This chain uses TRBV9 with TRBJ1-5, with D possibly TRBD1 on 5 matching bases. The V end lost 4 bases, the J end lost 9 bases, and 14 bases lay between the germline ends. The CDR3 runs 13 residues. Germline-derived CDR1 and CDR2 are SGDLS and YYNGEE.

This chain connects TRBV11-3 to TRBJ1-1; 8 nucleotides match TRBD1. Germline V gene data show CDR1 as SGHNT and CDR2 as YENEEA. After removal of 3 bases from V and 4 bases from J, the junction contained 4 bases not matched to a gene. The CDR3 loop spans 14 amino acids. The CDR3 loop is CASSFGQGGTEAFF. CDR3 nucleotide sequence: TGTGCCAGCAGCTTCGGACAGGGTGGCACTGAAGCTTTCTTT. Complete variable domain (other parts from reference TRBV11-3 and TRBJ1-1): EAGVVQSPRYKIIEKKQPVAFWCNPISGHNTLYWYLQNLGQGPELLIRYENEEAVDDSQLPKDRFSAERLKGVDSTLKIQPAELGDSAVYLCASSFGQGGTEAFFGQGTRLTVV.

The V call is TRBV7-9, the J call TRBJ2-3, with 7 nucleotides matching TRBD1. Germline trimming cut 7 bases from V and 4 bases from J; bases unmatched to any gene: 8. CDR3 size: 14 residues. The V gene's germline CDR1 is SEHNR and CDR2 FQNEAQ (reference sequence). The chain's CDR3 is CASTDDRAPDTQYF. CDR3 nucleotides: TGTGCCAGCACCGACGACAGGGCGCCAGATACGCAGTATTTT.

The V and J genes are TRBV5-1 and TRBJ2-5; D not resolved. There are 14 residues in the CDR3. V was pared by 0 bases and J by 1 base, with 7 bases between. CDR1 is SGHRS and CDR2 is YFSETQ in the germline V gene. For the CDR3, the DNA is TGCGCCAGCAGCTTGGCCTATAGCCAAGAGACCCAGTACTTC. It translates to CASSLAYSQETQYF. Supplemented by reference TRBV5-1 and TRBJ2-5, the full variable domain reads KAGVTQTPRYLIKTRGQQVTLSCSPISGHRSVSWYQQTPGQGLQFLFEYFSETQRNKGNFPGRFSGRQFSNSRSEMNVSTLELGDSALYLCASSLAYSQETQYFGPGTRLLVL.

The chain employs TRBV5-1 and TRBJ1-1; 9 bases align to TRBD1. Germline CDR1 and CDR2: SGHRS and YFSETQ. The CDR3 contains 16 residues. Losses at the gene ends were 2 bases for V and 5 bases for J; bases not matched to a gene: 10. CDR3 bases: TGCGCCAGCAGCTTTTCGTCCGGGACAGGGAGAACTGAAGCTTTCTTT. Protein product: CASSFSSGTGRTEAFF.

The CDR3 reads CASSTGQETNYGYTF. For the CDR3, the DNA is TGTGCCAGCAGTACCGGACAGGAAACTAACTATGGCTACACCTTC. The rearrangement links TRBV27 to TRBJ1-2; 7 bases are a match to TRBD1. The CDR3 is 15 amino acids. Looked up from germline, CDR1 is MNHEY and CDR2 is SMNVEV (reference sequence). The V gene end was trimmed by 5 bases and the J gene end by 0 bases; junction bases not matched to a gene: 6.

The V call is TRBV5-8, the J call TRBJ2-7; TRBD1 agrees at 8 bases. Trimming cost V 3 bases and J 0 bases; bases outside gene matches: 5. This CDR3 region has 15 residues. Germline values: CDR1 SGHTS, CDR2 YDEGEE. This CDR3 reads CASSSTGQVSYEQYF. The DNA of the CDR3 is TGTGCCAGCAGCTCCACGGGACAGGTCTCCTACGAGCAGTACTTC. The variable domain in full, with the rest retrieved from reference TRBV5-8 and TRBJ2-7, is EAGVTQSPTHLIKTRGQQATLRCSPISGHTSVYWYQQALGLGLQFLLWYDEGEERNRGNFPPRFSGRQFPNYSSELNVNALELEDSALYLCASSSTGQVSYEQYFGPGTRLTVT.

This chain uses TRBV19 with TRBJ2-4; D may be TRBD2 (6 bases). Germline assignment: CDR1 LNHDA and CDR2 SQIVND (reference sequence). V dropped 6 bases and J dropped 9 bases, with 15 bases sitting between them. This CDR3 comprises 13 residues. For the CDR3, the DNA is TGTGCCAGTAGCCCTCAGCGGGCAGGCATTCAGTACTTC. It translates to CASSPQRAGIQYF.